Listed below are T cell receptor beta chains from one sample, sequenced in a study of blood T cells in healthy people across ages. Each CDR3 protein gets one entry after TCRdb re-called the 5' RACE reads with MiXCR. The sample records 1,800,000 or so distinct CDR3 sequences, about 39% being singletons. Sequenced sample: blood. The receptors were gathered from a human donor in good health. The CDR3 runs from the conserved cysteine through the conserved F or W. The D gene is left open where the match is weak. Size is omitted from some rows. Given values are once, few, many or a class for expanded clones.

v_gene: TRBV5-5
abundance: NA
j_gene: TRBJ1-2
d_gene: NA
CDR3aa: CASSSGRGAGYGYTF
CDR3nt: TGTGCCAGCAGCTCTGGACGGGGGGCGGGCTATGGCTACACCTTC

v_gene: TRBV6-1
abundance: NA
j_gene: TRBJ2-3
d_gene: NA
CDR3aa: CASSEVRTDTQYF
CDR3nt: TGTGCCAGCAGTGAAGTCAGAACAGATACGCAGTATTTT

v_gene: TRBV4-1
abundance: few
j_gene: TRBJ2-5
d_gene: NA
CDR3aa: CASRHGPSNKWTQYF
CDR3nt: TGCGCCAGCAGACACGGACCCTCCAATAAGTGGACCCAGTACTTC

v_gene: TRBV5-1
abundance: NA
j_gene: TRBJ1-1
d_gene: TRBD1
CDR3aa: CASSSGTGRSEAFF
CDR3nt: TGCGCCAGCAGCTCCGGGACAGGGAGGTCTGAAGCTTTCTTT

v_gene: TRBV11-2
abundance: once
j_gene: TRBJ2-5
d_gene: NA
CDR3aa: CASSLGDTAFGQYF
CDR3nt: TGTGCCAGCAGCTTGGGGGACACCGCGTTCGGGCAGTACTTC

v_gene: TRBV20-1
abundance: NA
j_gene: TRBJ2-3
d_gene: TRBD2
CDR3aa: CSARAGGHGDTQYF
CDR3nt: TGCAGTGCTAGAGCGGGGGGGCATGGAGATACGCAGTATTTT

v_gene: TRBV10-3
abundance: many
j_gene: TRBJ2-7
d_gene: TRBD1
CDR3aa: CAISWTGRHEQYF
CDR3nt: TGTGCCATCAGCTGGACAGGGCGGCACGAGCAGTACTTC

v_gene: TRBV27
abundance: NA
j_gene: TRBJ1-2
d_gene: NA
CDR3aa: CASSLNTGIYGYTF
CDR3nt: TGTGCCAGCAGTTTAAACACCGGGATATATGGCTACACCTTC

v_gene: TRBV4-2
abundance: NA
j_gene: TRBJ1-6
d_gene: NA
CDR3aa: CASSQEAYRRDSPLHF
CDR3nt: TGTGCCAGCAGCCAAGAAGCTTACAGAAGGGATTCACCCCTCCACTTT

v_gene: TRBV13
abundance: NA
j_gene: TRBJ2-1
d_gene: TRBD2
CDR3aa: CASRVAGGPNEQFF
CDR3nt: TGTGCCAGCAGAGTAGCGGGGGGCCCTAATGAGCAGTTCTTC